Presented here are 32 T cell receptor beta chains from one specimen sequenced in a study of regulatory T cells in long-lasting Graves disease. iRepertoire HTBI primers and Arm-PCR of CDR3 regions built TCR beta libraries. TCRdb reprocessed the multiplex PCR reads with MiXCR, giving one entry per CDR3 protein. The sample includes 400,000 to 500,000 distinct CDR3 sequences, approximately 14% of them seen just once. Time point of the sample: newly diagnosed GD, antithyroid drugs for less than 3 months. Isolated PBMC RNA provided the starting material for the TCR library. These sequences were also reported in another study, on T cells in Graves' hyperthyroidism and ophthalmopathy.

The material sequenced was peripheral blood mononuclear cells (PBMCs), taken at new diagnosis, from a patient treated with antithyroid drugs. The receptors were sampled from a woman between 45 and 60 years old with Graves disease.

Ten or more counts support this clonotype. The V call is TRBV3-1, the J call TRBJ1-1; D call uncertain. This CDR3 is 17 amino acids long. Germline-derived CDR1 and CDR2 are LGHDT and YNNKEL (reference sequence). V was clipped by 3 bases and J by 0 bases, with 17 bases between them. In nucleotides, the CDR3 is TGTGCCAGCAGCCAGGCTTCGTTTCTCCAAATGAACACTGAAGCTTTCTTT. Translation gives CASSQASFLQMNTEAFF.

This sequence joins TRBV28 and TRBJ2-1; 11 nucleotides line up with TRBD2. From germline, CDR1 is MDHEN and CDR2 SYDVKM. The ends lost 7 bases at V and 9 bases at J; junction bases unmatched: 11. The CDR3 runs to 15 residues. The CDR3 is CASTPTSGSFGEQFF. The CDR3, as DNA: TGTGCCAGCACCCCCACTAGCGGGAGTTTTGGTGAGCAGTTCTTC.

This clonotype was observed at least ten times. This chain uses TRBV6-2 or TRBV6-3 with TRBJ2-1, with 13 nucleotides matching TRBD2. The CDR3 has 15 residues. V lost 6 bases and J lost 6; bases outside the gene matches: 5. Germline CDR1 MNHEY, CDR2 SVGEGT. The CDR3 spells CASSIGLAGVNEQFF. The CDR3 DNA sequence: TGTGCCAGCAGCATCGGACTAGCGGGAGTCAATGAGCAGTTCTTC.

About this clonotype: This may stem from a read error, because a much larger clone lies one nucleotide away. The chain couples TRBV2 to TRBJ2-1; D gene uncertain. There are 13 residues in the CDR3. The germline CDR1 and CDR2 sequences are SNHLY and FYNNEI. The CDR3 DNA follows: TGTGCCAGCAACCTCGGGTCAACCAATGGGCAGTTCTTC. Residues: CASNLGSTNGQFF.

About this clonotype itself: This may arise from a read error, as a much more abundant clone is one base away. This chain links TRBV7-3 with TRBJ2-1; the D is unclear. This CDR3 is built from 13 residues. The germline gives CDR1 SGHTA, CDR2 FQGTGA. The CDR3 nucleotides are TGTGTCAGCAGCTTAGAGATTGGGTCTGAGCAGTTCTTC. Protein: CVSSLEIGSEQFF.

This clonotype has only a few counts. The chain recombines TRBV20-1 with TRBJ2-1; TRBD2 matches 8 bases. CDR1 DFQATT and CDR2 SNEGSKA come from the germline V gene (reference sequence). The junction had 7 bases not matched to a gene; V was cut back by 5 bases and J by 1 base. This CDR3 contains 15 residues. The DNA of the CDR3 is TGCAGTGCTGAGACCGGGACTAGGTCCTACAATGAGCAGTTCTTC. Protein: CSAETGTRSYNEQFF.

This clonotype was counted a few times. The chain links TRBV5-1 to TRBJ2-1, with D uncertain. Trimming left V 0 bases short and J 3 bases short, with 10 bases between. CDR3 size: 15 residues. The germline CDR1 and CDR2 sequences are SGHRS and YFSETQ. The CDR3 DNA follows: TGCGCCAGCAGCTTGGAGTTTTCAGGCTACAATGAGCAGTTCTTC. Amino acids: CASSLEFSGYNEQFF.

This clonotype appeared many times. The chain has TRBV9 and TRBJ2-7; D might be TRBD1 (7 bases). The CDR3 is 14 amino acids. The ends were cut back, 6 bases at V and 4 bases at J, with 17 bases in the middle. CDR1 and CDR2 from the germline V gene are SGDLS and YYNGEE. The DNA for the CDR3 is TGTGCCAGCACCCCGGGGGACAGAGTATACGAGCAGTACTTC. It codes for CASTPGDRVYEQYF.

This clonotype was seen repeatedly, ten times or more. The chain has TRBV10-3 and TRBJ2-5; the D gene is possibly TRBD1 (5 bases). This CDR3 is built from 15 residues. V gave up 0 bases and J gave up 1 base, with 9 bases separating them. Germline values: CDR1 ENHRY, CDR2 SYGVKD. This chain's CDR3 is CAISESRQGQETQYF. Here the CDR3 DNA reads TGTGCCATCAGTGAGTCTCGCCAGGGCCAAGAGACCCAGTACTTC.

This clonotype was seen ten or more times. The gene calls are TRBV5-1 and TRBJ1-2; 7 bases line up with TRBD1. The junction had 9 bases not matched to a gene; V was cut back by 4 bases and J by 6 bases. This CDR3 is built from 14 residues. Germline V gene lookup returns CDR1 SGHRS and CDR2 YFSETQ. The CDR3: CASSTLTGNDGYTF. The CDR3 nucleotides read TGCGCCAGCAGCACCCTGACAGGGAACGATGGCTACACCTTC.

This clonotype was seen many times. CDR3 protein: CASSSGSDTQYF. The CDR3 DNA sequence: TGTGCCAGCAGCTCCGGATCAGATACGCAGTATTTT. The rearrangement links TRBV7-8 to TRBJ2-3; no definite D call. Germline lookup yields CDR1 SGHVS and CDR2 FQNEAQ. The ends were cut back, 4 bases at V and 4 bases at J, with 6 bases in the middle. This CDR3 comprises 12 residues.

This chain connects TRBV19 to TRBJ2-5; D is unresolved. Germline V gives CDR1 LNHDA, CDR2 SQIVND (reference sequence). V lost 5 bases and J lost 4, with 14 bases in between. The CDR3 runs to 14 residues. The CDR3 bases are TGTGCCAGTAGTTACCGGGCCCAGGCAGAGACCCAGTACTTC. It yields the protein CASSYRAQAETQYF.

The gene calls are TRBV5-4 and TRBJ2-5; perhaps D is TRBD1 or TRBD2 (7 bases each). The CDR3 consists of 15 residues. CDR1 is SGHNT and CDR2 is YYREEE in the germline V gene (reference sequence). Trimming removed 0 bases from V and 5 bases from J, with 14 bases in between. CDR3 loop: CASSLDDREGETQYF. CDR3 coding DNA: TGTGCCAGCAGCTTGGACGACAGGGAGGGGGAGACCCAGTACTTC. Full variable domain (rest looked up from reference TRBV5-4 and TRBJ2-5): ETGVTQSPTHLIKTRGQQVTLRCSSQSGHNTVSWYQQALGQGPQFIFQYYREEENGRGNFPPRFSGLQFPNYSSELNVNALELDDSALYLCASSLDDREGETQYFGPGTRLLVL.

This clonotype was recorded many times. V is TRBV7-9 and J is TRBJ2-1, with no clear D. V was pared by 1 base and J by 8 bases, with 6 bases between. Germline CDR1 and CDR2: SEHNR and FQNEAQ (reference sequence). The CDR3 is made up of 12 amino acids. The CDR3 DNA reads as TGTGCCAGCAGCTTAGGGGCTTATGAGCAGTTCTTC. Its protein product is CASSLGAYEQFF.

The sample holds a few counts of this clonotype. The chain has TRBV27 and TRBJ1-5; D remains ambiguous. V was clipped by 6 bases and J by 1 base, with 13 bases between them. The germline CDR1 and CDR2 sequences are MNHEY and SMNVEV (reference sequence). There are 15 residues in the CDR3. CDR3 amino acids: CASRTSSGSNQPQHF. The CDR3 bases are TGTGCCAGCAGGACCAGCTCGGGGAGCAATCAGCCCCAGCATTTT.

The rearrangement links TRBV5-4 to TRBJ2-5; perhaps TRBD2 as D (5 bases). The CDR3 covers 14 residues. The V and J ends lost 2 bases and 1 base respectively, with 9 bases between them. In germline, CDR1 is SGHNT, CDR2 YYREEE (reference sequence). Written as DNA, the CDR3 is TGTGCCAGCAGCTTACTGGGAGTCCAAGAGACCCAGTACTTC. Encoded protein: CASSLLGVQETQYF.

In this sample, this clonotype turned up a few times. V usage is TRBV29-1 and J usage is TRBJ1-2; possibly TRBD1 for D (6 bases). The CDR3 is 13 amino acids. Germline values: CDR1 SQVTM, CDR2 ANQGSEA. Between the trimmed V and J ends, which lost 2 bases and 5 bases, there was a span of 12 bases. For the CDR3, the DNA is TGCAGCGTTGAACCCGCGGGGGCTTATGGCTACACCTTC. Amino acids: CSVEPAGAYGYTF.

At least ten counts were recorded for this clonotype. The chain combines TRBV28 with TRBJ2-7, with TRBD1 matching 8 bases. The CDR3 loop spans 13 amino acids. The germline V gene encodes CDR1 MDHEN and CDR2 SYDVKM. Unmatched junction bases numbered 4, after V lost 5 bases and J lost 4 bases. CDR3 amino acids: CASSPGGAYEQYF. Written as DNA, the CDR3 is TGTGCCAGCAGTCCAGGGGGCGCGTACGAGCAGTACTTC.

Note on this clonotype: A much larger clone lies a single base off, so this may be a read error. V is TRBV2 and J is TRBJ2-7, with TRBD2 identical over 9 bases. V lost 7 bases, J lost 7 bases, and 14 bases stayed unmatched. The CDR3 consists of 15 residues. Germline loops: CDR1 SNHLY, CDR2 FYNNEI. The CDR3 sequence is CASKSGRLSYNEQYF. DNA for the CDR3: TGTGCCAGCAAAAGCGGGAGGCTCTCCTACAATGAGCAGTACTTC.

Only a few counts were recorded for this clonotype. A much larger clone differs by one base, so this may be a read error. The rearrangement links TRBV30 to TRBJ2-7; D is possibly TRBD1 (6 bases). This CDR3 contains 12 residues. The V gene's germline CDR1 is GTSNPN and CDR2 SVGIG (reference sequence). The V and J ends lost 3 bases and 6 bases respectively, with 12 bases between them. The CDR3 sequence is CAWSPGGCEQYF. The CDR3 DNA is TGTGCCTGGAGCCCTGGGGGCTGCGAGCAGTACTTC. The full variable domain, rest sourced from reference TRBV30 and TRBJ2-7, is SQTIHQWPATLVQPVGSPLSLECTVEGTSNPNLYWYRQAAGRGLQLLFYSVGIGQISSEVPQNLSASRPQDRQFILSSKKLLLSDSGFYLCAWSPGGCEQYFGPGTRLTVT.

A note on this clonotype: This may stem from a read error, because a much larger clone lies one nucleotide away. It is likely a read error, because the conserved phenylalanine at the end of the CDR3 is missing. The V gene is TRBV6-4, the J gene TRBJ2-7; D is unclear. CDR3 size: 15 residues. CDR1 is MRHNA, CDR2 SNTAGT, per germline. The CDR3 here is CASSYSSSSFYEQYY. In nucleotides, the CDR3 is TGTGCCAGCAGTTACTCGTCCTCGTCGTTCTACGAGCAGTACTAC.

The chain has TRBV27 and TRBJ1-2; TRBD1 matches 7 bases. V shed 6 bases, J shed 1 base, and the junction held 11 bases outside the gene matches. The CDR3 sequence is 16 residues long. CDR1 is MNHEY, CDR2 SMNVEV, per germline (reference sequence). The CDR3 loop reads CASRPGAGGINYGYTF. In DNA form, the CDR3 reads TGTGCCAGCAGACCCGGGGCAGGGGGAATTAACTATGGCTACACCTTC.

The chain carries TRBV10-2 and TRBJ2-7; D gene unclear. The germline gives CDR1 WSHSY, CDR2 SAAADI. V lost 3 bases and J lost 0, with 9 bases in between. The CDR3 is made up of 14 amino acids. Here the CDR3 DNA reads TGCGCCAGCAGTGACAGTGGAAGCTCCTACGAGCAGTACTTC. It yields the protein CASSDSGSSYEQYF.

The table lists this clonotype with many counts. The chain links TRBV2 to TRBJ1-2, with TRBD1 matching over 10 bases. This CDR3 spans 15 amino acids. With 5 bases clipped from V and 4 bases from J, the junction kept 7 bases outside the gene matches. Germline CDR1 SNHLY, CDR2 FYNNEI. In DNA form, the CDR3 reads TGTGCCAGCAGTAGCCCGGACAGGGGGTCCTATGGCTACACCTTC. This translates into CASSSPDRGSYGYTF.

The CDR3 nucleotides read TGTGCCAGCAGCCAAGATAGGGCCTCTGGAAACACCATATATTTT. Encoded protein: CASSQDRASGNTIYF. The chain uses TRBV3-1 and TRBJ1-3; D is undetermined. CDR1 is LGHDT and CDR2 is YNNKEL in the germline V gene (reference sequence). CDR3 size: 15 residues. V shed 0 bases and J shed 0 bases, with 6 bases lying between them.

This clonotype was counted a few times. The chain couples TRBV20-1 to TRBJ2-7, with TRBD2 as a possible D gene (6 bases). The ends were cut back, 6 bases at V and 3 bases at J, with 12 bases in the middle. There are 12 residues in the CDR3. Germline CDR1 and CDR2: DFQATT and SNEGSKA (reference sequence). Here the CDR3 reads CSAGEDSYEQYF. For the CDR3, the DNA is TGCAGTGCAGGGGAGGATAGCTACGAGCAGTACTTC.

The rearrangement uses TRBV6-2 or TRBV6-3 and TRBJ1-2; D gene uncertain. The CDR3 contains 11 residues. Deletions cut 8 bases from V and 2 bases from J, with 6 bases between. Per germline, CDR1 MNHEY and CDR2 SVGEGT. CDR3 in DNA: TGTGCCAGCCAATTAAACTATGGCTACACCTTC. Protein: CASQLNYGYTF.

This clonotype was seen at least ten times. The chain carries TRBV28 and TRBJ2-4, with TRBD2 matching over 8 bases. The closer fit of TRBJ2-1 to the DNA end suggests the J call may be wrong. The V gene's germline CDR1 is MDHEN and CDR2 SYDVKM. This CDR3 has 14 residues. The CDR3 is CASSFGGRTRGQFF. The CDR3 nucleotides are TGTGCCAGCAGTTTCGGCGGGAGGACACGGGGGCAGTTCTTC.

This clonotype came up many times. The chain combines TRBV30 with TRBJ2-1; the D gene is possibly TRBD2 (6 bases). V lost 2 bases, J lost 6 bases, and 11 bases lay in between. CDR1 is GTSNPN and CDR2 is SVGIG in the germline V gene (reference sequence). This CDR3 is 13 amino acids long. The CDR3 loop reads CAWSRGSGNEQFF. The DNA of the CDR3 is TGTGCCTGGAGTCGGGGGTCTGGCAATGAGCAGTTCTTC.

This clonotype was recorded many times. The genes are TRBV10-3 and TRBJ2-7, with D possibly matching TRBD1 (5 bases). Trimming took off 3 bases at V and 0 bases at J, with 12 bases between the two ends. This CDR3 spans 15 amino acids. Germline CDR1 ENHRY, CDR2 SYGVKD. In DNA, the CDR3 is TGTGCCATCAGTGATCCCACAGACAGCTCCTACGAGCAGTACTTC. Protein: CAISDPTDSSYEQYF.

This clonotype was counted at least ten times. This chain connects TRBV29-1 to TRBJ1-3; D unresolved. The CDR3 has 14 residues. The germline CDR1 and CDR2 sequences are SQVTM and ANQGSEA. V shed 7 bases and J shed 1 base, with 14 bases lying between them. The CDR3 DNA reads TGCAGCGCATCGGTCGGGTGGTCTGGAAACACCATATATTTT. It translates to CSASVGWSGNTIYF.

The chain has TRBV29-1 and TRBJ2-7, with 8 bases fitting TRBD2. Germline trimming cut 2 bases from V and 7 bases from J; bases unmatched to any gene: 13. The germline CDR1 and CDR2 sequences are SQVTM and ANQGSEA. This CDR3 contains 15 residues. In DNA, the CDR3 is TGCAGCGTTGAATATTCTGGGCTAGCGGGTGATGAGCAGTACTTC. Its protein product is CSVEYSGLAGDEQYF.